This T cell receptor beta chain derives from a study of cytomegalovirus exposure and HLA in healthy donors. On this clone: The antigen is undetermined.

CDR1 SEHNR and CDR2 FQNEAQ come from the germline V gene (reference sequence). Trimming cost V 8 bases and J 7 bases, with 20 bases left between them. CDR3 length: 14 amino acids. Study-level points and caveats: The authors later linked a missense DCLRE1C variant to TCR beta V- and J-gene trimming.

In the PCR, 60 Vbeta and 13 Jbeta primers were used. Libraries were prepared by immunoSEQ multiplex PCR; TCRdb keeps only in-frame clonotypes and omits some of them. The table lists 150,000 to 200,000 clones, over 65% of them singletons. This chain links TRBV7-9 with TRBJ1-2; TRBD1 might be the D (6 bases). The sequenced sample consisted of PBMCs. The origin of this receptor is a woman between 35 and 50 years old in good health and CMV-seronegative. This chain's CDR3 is CASSLVRGAGGYTF. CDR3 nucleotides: TGTGCCAGCTCCTTGGTACGGGGGGCGGGTGGCTACACCTTC. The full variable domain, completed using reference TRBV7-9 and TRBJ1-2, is DTGVSQNPRHKITKRGQNVTFRCDPISEHNRLYWYRQTLGQGPEFLTYFQNEAQLEKSRLLSDRFSAERPKGSFSTLEIQRTEQGDSAMYLCASSLVRGAGGYTFGSGTRLTVV.